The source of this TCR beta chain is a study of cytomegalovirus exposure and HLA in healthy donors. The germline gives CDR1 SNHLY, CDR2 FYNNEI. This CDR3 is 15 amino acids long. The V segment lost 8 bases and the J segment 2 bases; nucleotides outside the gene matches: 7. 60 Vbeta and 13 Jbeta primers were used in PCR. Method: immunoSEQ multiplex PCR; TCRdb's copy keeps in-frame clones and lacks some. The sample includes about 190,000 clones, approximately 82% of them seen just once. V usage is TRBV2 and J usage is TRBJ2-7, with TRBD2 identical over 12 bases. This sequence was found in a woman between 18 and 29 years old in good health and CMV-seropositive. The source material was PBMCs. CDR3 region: CASLPLAGGTYEQYF. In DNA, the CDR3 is TGTGCCAGCCTCCCACTAGCGGGGGGAACCTACGAGCAGTACTTC.